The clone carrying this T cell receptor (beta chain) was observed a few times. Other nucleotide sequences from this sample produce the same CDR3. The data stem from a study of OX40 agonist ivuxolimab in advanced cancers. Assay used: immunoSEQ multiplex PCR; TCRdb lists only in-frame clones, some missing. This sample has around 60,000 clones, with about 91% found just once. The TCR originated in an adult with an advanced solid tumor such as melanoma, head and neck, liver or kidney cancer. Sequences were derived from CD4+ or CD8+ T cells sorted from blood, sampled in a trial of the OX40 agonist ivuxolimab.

CDR3 in amino acids: CASSPRQGGEQETQYF. The DNA of the CDR3 is TGTGCCAGCTCACCTCGACAGGGAGGGGAACAAGAGACCCAGTACTTC. This chain uses TRBV18 with TRBJ2-5; either TRBD1 or TRBD2 may fit D (7 bases each). The CDR3 loop spans 16 amino acids. The V gene lost 3 bases and the J gene lost 2 bases, with 16 bases spanning the gap. The germline V gene has CDR1 KGHSH and CDR2 LQKENI.